This T cell receptor (beta chain) was recorded in a study of shared clonotypes between healthy human individuals. Sequenced by immunoSEQ multiplex PCR; TCRdb stores in-frame clones only, minus some. The sample consists of 90,000 to 120,000 clones, 68% of them appearing once. General study results and limits: Researchers found naive subsets generally carried larger estimated richness than memory subsets.

In its sample, this clone ranks as medium-sized. What it recognizes is unknown. The same CDR3 can be traced to other DNA sequences in this sample. CDR1 and CDR2 (germline): SGHVS, FNYEAQ. The V end lost 1 base, the J end lost 3 bases, and 10 bases lay between the germline ends. The CDR3 is made up of 14 amino acids. The V and J genes are TRBV7-6 and TRBJ2-7, with D perhaps matching TRBD2 (5 bases). This TCR derives from a woman aged 25 to 39 in good health. The specimen was memory CD8+ T cells sorted from blood. The subset is: CD45RO+ cells pooled with CCR7-negative TemRA cells. The CDR3 sequence is CASSLVGEGYEQYF. The CDR3 DNA reads as TGTGCCAGCAGCTTAGTTGGTGAGGGCTACGAGCAGTACTTC.